This T cell receptor (beta chain) stems from a study of cytomegalovirus exposure and HLA in healthy donors (dated by TCRdb to 2016 to 2017). Regarding the research as a whole: The approximately 710 repertoires of the first cohort and the 120 or so validation repertoires were produced on the same platform, according to a later analysis. The study was designed to test whether signatures of past pathogen exposure could be identified by cataloging public T cell receptors. Along with the approximately 620-subject first cohort, a separate validation cohort of 120 different subjects was used. To predict cytomegalovirus infection status, the study combined high-throughput TCR immunosequencing, statistical association of individual TCRs with disease status, and machine learning.

Library construction relied on the immunoSEQ multiplex PCR assay. Under the source paper's analysis protocol: To diagnose cytomegalovirus status from the catalog of TCR beta chain sequences, a statistical classification framework was built. TCRdb's version of the immuneACCESS table is confined to in-frame rearrangements and falls short of the full clone set. An unresolved V gene accounts for under half of the shortfall where checked; the remainder is of unknown origin. The D gene and trimming were derived from the DNA, and the V and J assignments and clone size from that table. Here the sample has under 200,000 clones; under 90% occur a single time. The leading ten clones occupy around 3.8% of the sample. The donors were included in the validation cohort of 130 or so subjects, a group kept apart from the roughly 610-subject first cohort. Paper-wide results and their limitations: Cytomegalovirus status was reported to be diagnosed by the classifier with high specificity and sensitivity in both the original and validation cohorts. All 120 or so repertoires were used to score co-occurrence in the validation cohort in a later analysis, because that analysis had no HLA typing for the cohort. The study gave a list of under 200 TCR beta chains associated with cytomegalovirus. It was suggested by the authors that the approach could potentially be generalized to other disease states and immunological phenotypes. Across donors, most TCR sequences were observed very rarely, whereas some public TCRs were present in many individuals. In vitro tests confirmed that a few of the cytomegalovirus-associated TCR beta chains recognize cytomegalovirus antigens. In a later analysis, TCRs clustered in the first cohort were found to also tend to co-occur in the roughly 120 validation repertoires, with 94% of cluster scores above 0.

A word on this clone: Its antigen is currently not known. Base qualities are not provided; no much larger clone lies one nucleotide away.

From its cysteine to its phenylalanine, the CDR3 spans 15 amino acids. Of the read, only the CDR3 DNA is kept; its 45 bases are in frame from base 1. Trimming removed 5 bases from V and 5 bases from J, leaving 15 bases between the germline ends. Sequences SGHTA (CDR1) and FQGTGA (CDR2) are obtained from the germline V gene. This receptor was identified in a man aged 18 to 29 in good health and CMV-seropositive. The sample comprised PBMCs. Recombination connected TRBV7-3 to TRBJ1-4; the D gene is not confidently resolved. The nucleotide sequence reads TGTGCCAGCAGCCTATCGGGAGCTAACAATGAAAAACTGTTTTTT. This codes for CASSLSGANNEKLFF.